A selection of T cell receptor beta chains follows, all from one sample in a study of blood T cell repertoires in COVID-19. Data came from immunoSEQ multiplex PCR; TCRdb stores just in-frame clones and leaves some out. The sample contains some 95,000 clones, less than 95% of which appear only once. The material sequenced was peripheral blood. The source is a human donor with active COVID-19. The donor label of this sample is uncertain. Each CDR3 is given with its conserved first and last residue. The D gene is left open where the match is weak. Clone size is stated in some rows and not others, as once, few, many or a class when expanded.

clone_size d_call j_call v_call cdr3_length cdr3_aa cdr3_nt
NA TRBD2 TRBJ2-7 TRBV10-3 16 CAISPHPSGGAYEQYF TGTGCCATCAGCCCTCACCCTAGCGGGGGGGCCTACGAGCAGTACTTC
NA NA TRBJ1-2 TRBV28 13 CASQGSAGDGYTF TGTGCCAGCCAGGGGAGCGCTGGTGATGGCTACACCTTC
NA NA TRBJ2-5 TRBV19 15 CASSAPGQLGETQYF TGTGCCAGTAGTGCACCGGGACAACTAGGGGAGACCCAGTACTTC
NA NA TRBJ2-1 TRBV3-1/TRBV3-2 12 CASSQAGVEQFF TGTGCCAGCAGCCAAGCCGGGGTTGAGCAGTTCTTC
NA NA TRBJ2-7 TRBV28 16 CASSLYRQETNYEQYF TGTGCCAGCAGTTTGTACCGACAAGAGACTAACTACGAGCAGTACTTC
NA NA TRBJ1-4 TRBV5-6 15 CASSLDRERGEKLFF TGTGCCAGCAGCTTAGACCGGGAGCGTGGTGAAAAACTGTTTTTT
NA NA TRBJ1-1 TRBV5-5 14 CASSLVQGNTEAFF TGTGCCAGCAGCTTGGTTCAGGGCAACACTGAAGCTTTCTTT
NA NA TRBJ2-7 TRBV5-5 15 CASSTGWAGSYEQYF TGTGCCAGCAGCACTGGATGGGCGGGCTCCTACGAGCAGTACTTC
NA NA TRBJ2-1 TRBV12-5 13 CASGLALYNEQFF TGTGCTAGTGGTTTAGCATTGTACAATGAGCAGTTCTTC
NA NA TRBJ1-6 TRBV11-3 13 CASSSRANSPLHF TGTGCCAGCAGCTCCCGAGCCAATTCACCCCTCCACTTT
once TRBD2 TRBJ2-4 TRBV6-2/TRBV6-3 16 CASSRTSGYESNIQYF TGTGCCAGCAGTCGGACTAGCGGCTACGAAAGCAACATTCAGTACTTC
NA NA TRBJ1-6 TRBV5-8 14 CASREGLYNSPLHF TGTGCCAGCAGGGAGGGACTTTATAATTCACCCCTCCACTTT
NA NA TRBJ2-7 TRBV10-1 14 CASSESGLGRKQYF TGCGCCAGCAGTGAGTCAGGTTTGGGGCGGAAGCAGTACTTC
NA NA TRBJ1-2 TRBV2 14 CASSERRTAYGYTF TGTGCCAGCAGTGAGAGGAGGACAGCGTATGGCTACACCTTC
NA NA TRBJ1-6 TRBV19 14 CASSINWGDSPLHF TGTGCCAGTAGTATCAATTGGGGGGACTCACCCCTCCACTTT
NA NA TRBJ1-3 TRBV6-6 16 CASSYLGGRSGNTIYF TGTGCCAGCAGTTACTTGGGGGGGCGCTCTGGAAACACCATATATTTT
NA NA TRBJ1-1 TRBV7-2 15 CASSPTGTPNTEAFF TGTGCCAGCAGCCCGACGGGGACACCGAACACTGAAGCTTTCTTT
NA NA TRBJ2-4 TRBV28 14 CASSLLQGHDIQYF TGTGCCAGCAGTTTATTACAGGGACATGACATTCAGTACTTC
NA TRBD2 TRBJ2-1 TRBV2 13 CASSGGLANEQFF TGTGCCAGCAGTGGAGGACTAGCTAATGAGCAGTTCTTC
NA TRBD1 TRBJ1-4 TRBV7-9 15 CASSLVDRRNEKLFF TGTGCCAGCAGCTTAGTGGACAGGAGGAATGAAAAACTGTTTTTT
NA NA TRBJ2-7 TRBV3-1/TRBV3-2 13 CASSYGTFYEQYF TGTGCCAGCAGCTACGGGACATTCTACGAGCAGTACTTC
NA NA TRBJ1-5 TRBV6-1 15 CASSEFVGSNQPQHF TGTGCCAGCAGTGAATTTGTGGGCTCCAATCAGCCCCAGCATTTT
NA TRBD2 TRBJ2-3 TRBV5-6 17 CASSPEERGDLTDTQYF TGTGCCAGCAGCCCCGAGGAGCGGGGGGATCTCACAGATACGCAGTATTTT
NA TRBD2 TRBJ2-5 TRBV12-5 15 CAFRERGGAGETQYF TGTGCTTTTCGGGAGCGCGGGGGGGCGGGTGAGACCCAGTACTTC
many NA TRBJ1-5 TRBV7-6 15 CASSLDRTINQPQHF TGTGCCAGCAGCCTTGACAGGACAATCAATCAGCCCCAGCATTTT
NA TRBD1 TRBJ2-4 TRBV7-2 18 CASSLTGTGAIAKNIQYF TGTGCCAGCAGCTTGACCGGGACAGGGGCTATAGCCAAAAACATTCAGTACTTC
NA TRBD1 TRBJ1-1 TRBV28 17 CASSSPGTGGSGTEAFF TGTGCCAGCAGTTCCCCCGGGACAGGGGGCTCGGGCACTGAAGCTTTCTTT
once TRBD2 TRBJ2-7 TRBV19 14 CASSQPGLAGEQYF TGTGCCAGTAGTCAACCGGGACTAGCGGGCGAGCAGTACTTC
NA TRBD2 TRBJ2-2 TRBV29-1 15 CSVPRRGAVTGELFF TGCAGCGTTCCAAGGCGGGGGGCGGTCACCGGGGAGCTGTTTTTT
NA TRBD1 TRBJ1-2 TRBV5-1 15 CASSLDVTGQYGYTF TGCGCCAGCAGCTTGGATGTGACAGGGCAATATGGCTACACCTTC
NA NA TRBJ2-1 TRBV5-1 15 CASSLAGPSVGVQFF TGCGCCAGCAGCTTGGCTGGACCATCCGTCGGGGTGCAGTTCTTC
NA NA TRBJ1-5 TRBV9 15 CASSRRGDSNQPQHF TGTGCCAGCAGCCGACGGGGGGATAGCAATCAGCCCCAGCATTTT
NA NA TRBJ1-1 TRBV5-1 16 CASSLEEKILNTEAFF TGCGCCAGCAGCTTGGAAGAGAAGATTTTGAACACTGAAGCTTTCTTT
once NA TRBJ1-3 TRBV19 19 CASSIDPDIDDSSGNTIYF TGTGCCAGTAGTATAGACCCGGACATCGACGACAGCTCTGGAAACACCATATATTTT
few NA TRBJ1-5 TRBV7-2 15 CASSLEFRSGQPQHF TGTGCCAGCAGCTTAGAGTTTAGGTCCGGGCAGCCCCAGCATTTT
NA TRBD2 TRBJ2-3 TRBV7-8 17 CASSFGGAAGGLDTQYF TGTGCCAGCAGCTTCGGAGGGGCAGCGGGGGGGCTAGATACGCAGTATTTT
NA TRBD2 TRBJ2-2 TRBV10-3 19 CAISRPFSGGAKDTGELFF TGTGCCATCAGTAGACCCTTTAGCGGGGGGGCCAAGGACACCGGGGAGCTGTTTTTT
NA TRBD2 TRBJ2-1 TRBV6-5 14 CASTLAGGHYEQFF TGTGCCAGCACTCTAGCGGGGGGGCACTATGAGCAGTTCTTC
NA TRBD2 TRBJ2-3 TRBV5-4 18 CASRNPGLAGGPSDTQYF TGTGCCAGCAGAAACCCGGGACTAGCGGGGGGGCCGTCAGATACGCAGTATTTT
NA NA TRBJ1-1 TRBV29-1 14 CSVQTDDSYTEAFF TGCAGCGTGCAGACAGACGACTCGTACACTGAAGCTTTCTTT
NA TRBD1 TRBJ2-7 TRBV10-1 17 CASTGQEPTGVYYEQYF TGCGCCAGTACCGGACAGGAACCGACCGGGGTATATTACGAGCAGTACTTC
once TRBD2 TRBJ2-7 TRBV5-1 14 CASSQTGLAYEQYF TGCGCCAGCAGTCAGACGGGACTAGCCTACGAGCAGTACTTC